This passage covers 12 T cell receptor beta chains from one sample sequenced in a study of OX40 agonist ivuxolimab in advanced cancers. TCRdb's copy holds only in-frame clones and misses some; the assay was immunoSEQ multiplex PCR. The table has about 80,000 clones, more than 75% seen once. The sample here was CD4+ or CD8+ T cells sorted from blood, taken in a trial of the OX40 agonist ivuxolimab. The source of these receptors is an adult with an advanced solid tumor such as melanoma, head and neck, liver or kidney cancer.

CDR3 region: CASSLQGTSNEKLFF. CDR3 nucleotides: TGTGCCAGCAGCCTACAGGGGACATCTAATGAAAAACTGTTTTTT. V is TRBV2 and J is TRBJ1-4; 7 positions agree with TRBD1. This CDR3 spans 15 amino acids. The ends lost 6 bases at V and 3 bases at J; junction bases unmatched: 7. Germline V lookup: CDR1 SNHLY, CDR2 FYNNEI.

The chain has TRBV7-2 and TRBJ2-4; 9 nucleotides agree with TRBD2. The CDR3 extends over 17 amino acids. Per the germline V gene, CDR1 is SGHTA and CDR2 is FQGNSA. V was pared by 5 bases and J by 2 bases, with 10 bases of the junction left unmatched. CDR3 sequence (DNA): TGTGCCAGCAGCCGACCCGGGACTAGCAGTACCAAAAACATTCAGTACTTC. It codes for CASSRPGTSSTKNIQYF.

The chain combines TRBV28 with TRBJ2-1; 8 bases fit TRBD2. Germline-derived CDR1 and CDR2 are MDHEN and SYDVKM. The V gene end was trimmed by 2 bases and the J gene end by 8 bases; junction bases not matched to a gene: 8. This CDR3 region has 15 residues. The DNA of the CDR3 is TGTGCCAGCAGTTTACCCCCGGGGACTAGTTATGAGCAGTTCTTC. It codes for CASSLPPGTSYEQFF.

The chain carries TRBV5-4 and TRBJ1-1, with D tentatively TRBD1 (6 bases). Germline V gene lookup returns CDR1 SGHNT and CDR2 YYREEE (reference sequence). The ends were cut back, 4 bases at V and 5 bases at J, with 15 bases in the middle. The CDR3 covers 14 residues. CDR3 residues: CASSPLKGGTEAFF. For the CDR3, the DNA is TGTGCCAGCAGCCCCTTAAAGGGGGGGACTGAAGCTTTCTTT.

The V call is TRBV6-1, the J call TRBJ2-2; D is possibly TRBD1 or TRBD2 (5 bases each). Germline lookup yields CDR1 MNHNS and CDR2 SASEGT. The CDR3 sequence is 15 residues long. The V end lost 5 bases, the J end lost 2 bases, and 12 bases lay between the germline ends. The CDR3 DNA sequence: TGTGCCAGCAGTACGGGACGGGGAAACACCGGGGAGCTGTTTTTT. Translating it yields CASSTGRGNTGELFF.

The chain has TRBV30 and TRBJ1-2; 7 positions agree with TRBD1. Trimming took 5 bases from V and 1 from J; bases not matched to a gene: 4. The CDR3 contains 13 residues. CDR1 and CDR2 (germline): GTSNPN, SVGIG (reference sequence). In nucleotides, the CDR3 is TGTGCCTGGGGGACAGACCATAACTATGGCTACACCTTC. Encoded protein: CAWGTDHNYGYTF.

The V call is TRBV5-4, the J call TRBJ2-1, with TRBD1 identical over 9 bases. The V and J ends lost 3 bases and 2 bases, in that order; junction bases with no gene match: 6. CDR1 is SGHNT and CDR2 is YYREEE in the germline V gene (reference sequence). The CDR3 spans 16 residues. In nucleotides, the CDR3 is TGTGCCAGCAGCTCGGGGACAGGGATCCCCTACAATGAGCAGTTCTTC. Its protein is CASSSGTGIPYNEQFF.

This clone was counted only a few times. The V and J genes are TRBV10-2 and TRBJ1-5; D is ambiguous. The CDR3 has 13 residues. The ends were cut back, 2 bases at V and 8 bases at J, with 10 bases in the middle. Per the germline V gene, CDR1 is WSHSY and CDR2 is SAAADI. The CDR3 protein is CASSEGRLEPQHF. Here the CDR3 DNA reads TGCGCCAGCAGTGAGGGGAGGTTGGAGCCCCAGCATTTT.

The chain is built from TRBV5-1 and TRBJ2-6, with TRBD1 matching 7 bases. The CDR3 is 15 amino acids. The germline gives CDR1 SGHRS, CDR2 YFSETQ. The V segment lost 3 bases and the J segment 4 bases; nucleotides outside the gene matches: 4. DNA of the CDR3: TGCGCCAGCAGCTCCACAGGGGAAGGGGCCAACGTCCTGACTTTC. Translation gives CASSSTGEGANVLTF.

The chain is built from TRBV11-3 and TRBJ2-2; D remains ambiguous. CDR1 is SGHNT and CDR2 is YENEEA in the germline V gene. The CDR3 sequence is 13 residues long. The germline V and J ends were trimmed by 5 bases and 5 bases, with 9 bases remaining between them. CDR3 coding DNA: TGTGCCAGCAGCAACCGGCCAACCGGGGAGCTGTTTTTT. As protein: CASSNRPTGELFF.

This sequence joins TRBV2 and TRBJ1-1; D might be TRBD1 (5 bases). With 1 base removed from V and 7 bases from J, the gap between germline ends came to 10 bases. The CDR3 is made up of 13 amino acids. CDR1 and CDR2 from the germline V gene are SNHLY and FYNNEI. CDR3 in amino acids: CASSEGAGSEAFF. The CDR3 DNA sequence: TGTGCCAGCAGTGAAGGGGCAGGGAGTGAAGCTTTCTTT.

This chain joins TRBV7-2 and TRBJ2-1; 13 bases agree with TRBD2. CDR1 and CDR2 (germline): SGHTA, FQGNSA. This CDR3 is 14 amino acids long. V trimming: 3 bases; J trimming: 9 bases; junction bases outside the gene matches: 2. This CDR3 reads CASSLGLAGTEQFF. CDR3 DNA: TGTGCCAGCAGCTTGGGACTAGCGGGGACTGAGCAGTTCTTC. Based on the CDR3 plus reference TRBV7-2 and TRBJ2-1, the full variable domain is GAGVSQSPSNKVTEKGKDVELRCDPISGHTALYWYRQSLGQGLEFLIYFQGNSAPDKSGLPSDRFSAERTGGSVSTLTIQRTQQEDSAVYLCASSLGLAGTEQFFGPGTRLTVL.